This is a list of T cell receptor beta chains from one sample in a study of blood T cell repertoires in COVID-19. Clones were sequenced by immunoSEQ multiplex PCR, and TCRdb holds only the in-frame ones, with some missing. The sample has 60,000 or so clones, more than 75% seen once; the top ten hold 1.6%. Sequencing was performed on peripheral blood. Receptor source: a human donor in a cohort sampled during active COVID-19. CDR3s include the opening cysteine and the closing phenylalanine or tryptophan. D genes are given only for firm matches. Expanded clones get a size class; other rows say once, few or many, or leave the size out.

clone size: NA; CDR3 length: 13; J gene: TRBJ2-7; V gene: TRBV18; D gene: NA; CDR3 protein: CASSPPTGLEQYF; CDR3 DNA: TGTGCCAGCTCACCACCCACAGGGCTCGAGCAGTACTTC
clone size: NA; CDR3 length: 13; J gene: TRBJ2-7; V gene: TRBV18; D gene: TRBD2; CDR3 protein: CASSPPGGYEQYF; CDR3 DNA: TGTGCCAGCTCACCACCGGGGGGGTACGAGCAGTACTTC
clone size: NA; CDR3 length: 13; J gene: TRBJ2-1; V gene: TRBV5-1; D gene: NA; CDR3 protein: CASSLIIHNEQFF; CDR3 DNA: TGCGCCAGCAGCTTGATAATCCACAATGAGCAGTTCTTC
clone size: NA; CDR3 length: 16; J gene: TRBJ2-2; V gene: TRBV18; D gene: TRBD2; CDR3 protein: CASSPVTSGRPGELFF; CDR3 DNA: TGTGCCAGCTCACCAGTGACTAGCGGGAGGCCCGGGGAGCTGTTTTTT
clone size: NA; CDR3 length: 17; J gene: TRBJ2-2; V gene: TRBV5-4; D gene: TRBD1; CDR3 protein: CASSPTGTARTTGELFF; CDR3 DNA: TGTGCCAGCAGCCCTACCGGGACAGCTCGCACCACCGGGGAGCTGTTTTTT
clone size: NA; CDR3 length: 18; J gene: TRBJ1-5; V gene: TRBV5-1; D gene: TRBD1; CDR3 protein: CASSPGTGPLYSNQPQHF; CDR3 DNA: TGCGCCAGCAGCCCGGGGACAGGGCCACTTTATAGCAATCAGCCCCAGCATTTT
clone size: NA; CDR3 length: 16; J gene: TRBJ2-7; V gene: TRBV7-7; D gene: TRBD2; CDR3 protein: CASSSRERGSSYEQYF; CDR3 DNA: TGTGCTAGCAGCTCCCGCGAGCGGGGGAGCTCCTACGAGCAGTACTTC
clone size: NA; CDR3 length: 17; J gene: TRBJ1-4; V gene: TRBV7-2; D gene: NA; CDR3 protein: CASSLLPGGAANEKLFF; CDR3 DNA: TGTGCCAGCAGCCTCCTCCCGGGAGGGGCAGCTAATGAAAAACTGTTTTTT
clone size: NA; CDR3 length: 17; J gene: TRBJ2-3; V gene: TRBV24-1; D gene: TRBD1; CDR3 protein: CATGGTGGGKGTDTQYF; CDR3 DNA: TGTGCCACGGGAGGGACAGGGGGCGGGAAAGGCACAGATACGCAGTATTTT
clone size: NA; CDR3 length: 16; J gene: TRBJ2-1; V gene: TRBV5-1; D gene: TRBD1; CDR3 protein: CASSATPGQGYNEQFF; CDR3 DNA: TGCGCCAGCAGCGCAACTCCGGGACAGGGGTACAATGAGCAGTTCTTC
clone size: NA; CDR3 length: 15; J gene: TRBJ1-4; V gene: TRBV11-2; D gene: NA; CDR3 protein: CASSLRGPTNEKLFF; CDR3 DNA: TGTGCCAGCAGCTTAAGGGGCCCAACTAATGAAAAACTGTTTTTT
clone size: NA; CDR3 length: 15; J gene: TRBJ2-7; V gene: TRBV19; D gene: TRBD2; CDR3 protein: CASSVSGRPHYEQYF; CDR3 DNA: TGTGCCAGTAGTGTTAGCGGGAGACCCCATTATGAGCAGTACTTC
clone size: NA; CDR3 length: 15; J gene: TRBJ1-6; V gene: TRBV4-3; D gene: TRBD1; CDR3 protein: CASSQAGQGDSPLHF; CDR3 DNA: TGCGCCAGCAGCCAAGCGGGACAGGGGGATTCACCCCTCCACTTT
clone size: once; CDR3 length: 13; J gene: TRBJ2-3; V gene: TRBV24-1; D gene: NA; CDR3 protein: CATSGVGVNTQYF; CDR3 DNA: TGTGCCACCAGTGGTGTGGGAGTGAATACGCAGTATTTT
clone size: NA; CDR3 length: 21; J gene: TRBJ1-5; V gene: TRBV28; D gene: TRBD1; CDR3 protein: CASSSNRGLREVVKGNQPQHF; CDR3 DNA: TGTGCCAGCAGTTCCAACAGGGGGCTTAGGGAGGTAGTTAAAGGCAATCAGCCCCAGCATTTT
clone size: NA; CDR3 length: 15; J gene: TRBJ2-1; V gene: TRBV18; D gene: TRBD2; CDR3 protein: CASSPPGLAGYEQFF; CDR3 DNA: TGTGCCAGCTCACCGCCGGGACTAGCGGGTTATGAGCAGTTCTTC
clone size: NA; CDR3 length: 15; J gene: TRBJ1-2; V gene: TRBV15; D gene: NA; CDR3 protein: CATSRSRWGVDGYTF; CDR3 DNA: TGTGCCACCAGCAGATCCCGTTGGGGAGTCGATGGCTACACCTTC
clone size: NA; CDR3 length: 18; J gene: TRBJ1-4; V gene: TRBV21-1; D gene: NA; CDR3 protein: CASSPGMMTGPFNEKLFF; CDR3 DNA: TGTGCCAGCAGCCCGGGGATGATGACAGGGCCTTTTAATGAAAAACTGTTTTTT
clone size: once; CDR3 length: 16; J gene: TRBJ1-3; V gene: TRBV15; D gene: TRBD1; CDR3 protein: CATSRDPGQGGNTIYF; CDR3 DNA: TGTGCCACCAGCAGAGATCCAGGACAGGGTGGAAACACCATATATTTT
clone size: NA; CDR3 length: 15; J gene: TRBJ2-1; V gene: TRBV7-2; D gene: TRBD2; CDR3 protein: CASSLSRTSGVEQFF; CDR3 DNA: TGTGCCAGCAGCTTATCGCGGACTAGCGGAGTAGAGCAGTTCTTC
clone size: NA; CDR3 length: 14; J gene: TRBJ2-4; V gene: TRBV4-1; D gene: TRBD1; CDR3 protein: CASRQDRGRNIQYF; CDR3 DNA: TGCGCCAGCAGGCAAGACAGGGGGAGAAACATTCAGTACTTC
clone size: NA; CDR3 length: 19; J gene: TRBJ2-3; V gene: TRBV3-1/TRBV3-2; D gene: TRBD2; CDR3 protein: CASSQWPAGGPLRSDTQYF; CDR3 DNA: TGTGCCAGCAGCCAGTGGCCAGCGGGAGGTCCCCTTAGGTCGGATACGCAGTATTTT
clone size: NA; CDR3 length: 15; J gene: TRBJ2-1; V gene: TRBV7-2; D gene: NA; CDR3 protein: CASALGVAEYNEQFF; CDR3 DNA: TGTGCCAGCGCTTTAGGGGTAGCGGAATACAATGAGCAGTTCTTC
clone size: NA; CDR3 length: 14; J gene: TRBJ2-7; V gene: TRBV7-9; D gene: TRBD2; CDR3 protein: CASSLVAGGNEQYF; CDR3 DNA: TGTGCCAGCAGCTTAGTAGCGGGAGGGAACGAGCAGTACTTC
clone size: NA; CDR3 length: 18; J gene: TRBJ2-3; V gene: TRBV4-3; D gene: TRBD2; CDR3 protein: CASSQDPSGRPGTDTQYF; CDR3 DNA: TGCGCCAGCAGCCAAGATCCTAGCGGGAGGCCCGGCACAGATACGCAGTATTTT
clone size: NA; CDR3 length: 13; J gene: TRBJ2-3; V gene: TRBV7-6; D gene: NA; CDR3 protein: CASSYVSSDTQYF; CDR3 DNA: TGTGCCAGCAGCTATGTCTCTTCGGATACGCAGTATTTT
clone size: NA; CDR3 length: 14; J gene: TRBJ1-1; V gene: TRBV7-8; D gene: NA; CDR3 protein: CASSLGTPGTEAFF; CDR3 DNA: TGTGCCAGCAGCTTAGGAACCCCGGGCACTGAAGCTTTCTTT
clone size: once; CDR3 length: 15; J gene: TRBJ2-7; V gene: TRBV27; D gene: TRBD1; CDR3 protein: CASRTAGQGTYEQYF; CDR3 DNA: TGTGCCAGCAGGACCGCCGGACAGGGGACCTACGAGCAGTACTTC
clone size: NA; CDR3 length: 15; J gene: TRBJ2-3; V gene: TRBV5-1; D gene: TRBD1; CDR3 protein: CASSFENRGSDTQYF; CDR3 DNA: TGCGCCAGCAGCTTTGAGAACAGGGGCTCGGATACGCAGTATTTT
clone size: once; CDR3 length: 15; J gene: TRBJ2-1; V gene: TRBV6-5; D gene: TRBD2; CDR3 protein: CASSRSGGPYNEQFF; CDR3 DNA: TGTGCCAGCAGCCGATCGGGAGGGCCATACAATGAGCAGTTCTTC
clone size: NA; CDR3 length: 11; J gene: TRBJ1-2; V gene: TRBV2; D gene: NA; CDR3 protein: CASSEPGGYTF; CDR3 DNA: TGTGCCAGCAGTGAACCGGGGGGCTACACCTTC
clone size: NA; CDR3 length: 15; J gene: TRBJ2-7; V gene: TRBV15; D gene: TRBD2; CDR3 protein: CATSGGTSGPGEQYF; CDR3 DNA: TGTGCCACCAGCGGAGGGACTAGCGGACCGGGGGAGCAGTACTTC
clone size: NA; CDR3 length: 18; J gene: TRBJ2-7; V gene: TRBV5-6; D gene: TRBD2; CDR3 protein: CASSLTGKIAGGNYEQYF; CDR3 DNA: TGTGCCAGCAGCTTGACTGGGAAGATAGCGGGAGGAAACTACGAGCAGTACTTC
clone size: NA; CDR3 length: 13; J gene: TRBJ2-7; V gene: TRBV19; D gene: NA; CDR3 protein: CASSIGQGGEQYF; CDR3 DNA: TGTGCCAGTAGTATAGGCCAGGGGGGCGAGCAGTACTTC
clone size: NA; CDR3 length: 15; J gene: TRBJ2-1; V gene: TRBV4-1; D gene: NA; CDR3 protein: CASSQASDSYNEQFF; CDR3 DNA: TGCGCCAGCAGCCAAGCTAGCGACTCCTACAATGAGCAGTTCTTC
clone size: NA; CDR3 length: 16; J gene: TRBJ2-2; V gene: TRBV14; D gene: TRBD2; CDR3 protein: CASSELAGGRTGELFF; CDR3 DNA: TGTGCCAGCAGCGAATTAGCGGGAGGTCGAACCGGGGAGCTGTTTTTT
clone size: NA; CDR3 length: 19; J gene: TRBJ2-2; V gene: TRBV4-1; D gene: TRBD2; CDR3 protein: CASSRLGGSGRTNTGELFF; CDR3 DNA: TGCGCCAGCAGCCGCCTTGGGGGTAGCGGGAGAACGAACACCGGGGAGCTGTTTTTT
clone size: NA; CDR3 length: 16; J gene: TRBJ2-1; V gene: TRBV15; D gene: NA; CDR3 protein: CATSRDAGLINNEQFF; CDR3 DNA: TGTGCCACCAGCAGAGACGCGGGACTCATAAACAATGAGCAGTTCTTC
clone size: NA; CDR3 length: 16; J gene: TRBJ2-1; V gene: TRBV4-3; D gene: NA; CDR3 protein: CASSQQPGQGPGEQFF; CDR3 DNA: TGCGCCAGCAGCCAACAACCGGGACAAGGGCCCGGAGAGCAGTTCTTC
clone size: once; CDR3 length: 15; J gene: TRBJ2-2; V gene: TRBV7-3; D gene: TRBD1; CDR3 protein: CASSLDRAIGGELFF; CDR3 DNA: TGTGCCAGCTCTTTGGACAGGGCAATCGGCGGGGAGCTGTTTTTT
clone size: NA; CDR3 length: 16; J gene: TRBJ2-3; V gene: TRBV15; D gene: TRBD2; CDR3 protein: CATSRDPGLAADTQYF; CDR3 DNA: TGTGCCACCAGCAGAGATCCGGGACTAGCAGCAGATACGCAGTATTTT
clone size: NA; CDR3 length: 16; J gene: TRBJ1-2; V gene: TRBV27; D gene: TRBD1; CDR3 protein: CASSFRGRPSNYGYTF; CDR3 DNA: TGTGCCAGCAGTTTCAGGGGGCGGCCATCTAACTATGGCTACACCTTC
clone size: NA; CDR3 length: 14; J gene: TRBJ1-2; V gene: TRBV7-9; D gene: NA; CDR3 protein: CASSLSQVGYGYTF; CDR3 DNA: TGTGCCAGCAGCTTATCACAGGTGGGCTATGGCTACACCTTC
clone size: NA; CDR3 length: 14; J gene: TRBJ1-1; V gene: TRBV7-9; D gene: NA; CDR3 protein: CASSSYDENTEAFF; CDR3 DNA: TGTGCCAGCAGCTCCTATGATGAGAACACTGAAGCTTTCTTT